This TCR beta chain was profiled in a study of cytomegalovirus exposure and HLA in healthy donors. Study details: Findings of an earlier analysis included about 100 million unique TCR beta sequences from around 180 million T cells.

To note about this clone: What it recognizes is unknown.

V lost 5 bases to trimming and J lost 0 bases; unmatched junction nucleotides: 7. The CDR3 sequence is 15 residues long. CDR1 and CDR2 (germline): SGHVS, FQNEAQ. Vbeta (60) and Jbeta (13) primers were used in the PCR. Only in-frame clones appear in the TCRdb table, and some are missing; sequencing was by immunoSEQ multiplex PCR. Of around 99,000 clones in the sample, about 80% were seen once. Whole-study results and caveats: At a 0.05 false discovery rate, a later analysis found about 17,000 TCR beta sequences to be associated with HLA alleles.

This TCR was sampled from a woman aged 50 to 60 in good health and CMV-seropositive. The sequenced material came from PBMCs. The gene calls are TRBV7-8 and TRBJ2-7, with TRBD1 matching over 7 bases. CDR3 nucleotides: TGTGCCAGCAGCACCCGGACAGGAAGCTCCTACGAGCAGTACTTC. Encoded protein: CASSTRTGSSYEQYF. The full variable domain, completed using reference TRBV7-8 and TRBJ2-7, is GAGVSQSPRYKVAKRGQDVALRCDPISGHVSLFWYQQALGQGPEFLTYFQNEAQLDKSGLPSDRFFAERPEGSVSTLKIQRTQQEDSAVYLCASSTRTGSSYEQYFGPGTRLTVT.